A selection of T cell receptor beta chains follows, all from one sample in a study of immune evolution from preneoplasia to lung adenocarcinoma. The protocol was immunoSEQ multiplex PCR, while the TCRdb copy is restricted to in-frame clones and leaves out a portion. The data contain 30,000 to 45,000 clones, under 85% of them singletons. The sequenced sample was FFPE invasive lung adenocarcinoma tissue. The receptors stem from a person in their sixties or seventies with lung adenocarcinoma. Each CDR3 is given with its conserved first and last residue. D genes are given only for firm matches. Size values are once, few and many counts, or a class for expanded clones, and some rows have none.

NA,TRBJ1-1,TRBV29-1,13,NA,TGCAGCGTCGGGCAGGCAATCAACACTGAAGCTTTCTTT,CSVGQAINTEAFF
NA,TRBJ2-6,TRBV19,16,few,TGTGCCAGCCACATACGAGGAAGTCCTGGGGCCAACGTCCTGACTTTC,CASHIRGSPGANVLTF
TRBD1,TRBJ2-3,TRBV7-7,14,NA,TGTGCTAGTACTCCGGGACAGGGGACAGATACGCAGTATTTT,CASTPGQGTDTQYF
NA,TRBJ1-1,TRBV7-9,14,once,TGTGCCAGCGCTACGGACAGAGGGAACACTGAAGCTTTCTTT,CASATDRGNTEAFF
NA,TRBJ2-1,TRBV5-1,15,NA,TGCGCCAGCAGCTTGGGGGGGGGCGCCTACAATGAGCAGTTCTTC,CASSLGGGAYNEQFF
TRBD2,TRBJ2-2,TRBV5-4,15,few,TGTGCCAGCAGCTTCGCGACTAGCGGCACCGGGGAGCTGTTTTTT,CASSFATSGTGELFF
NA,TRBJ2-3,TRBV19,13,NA,TGTGCCTCCGGGGGCTACAACACAGATACGCAGTATTTT,CASGGYNTDTQYF
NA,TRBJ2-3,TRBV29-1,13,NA,TGCAGCGTTGAAGAGGGGGCGGGAGATACGCAGTATTTT,CSVEEGAGDTQYF
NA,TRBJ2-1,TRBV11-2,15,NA,TGTGCCAGCAGCCCGAGACCGTATACCTACAATGAGCAGTTCTTC,CASSPRPYTYNEQFF
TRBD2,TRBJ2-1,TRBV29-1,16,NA,TGCAGCGTTGTATTGGGTCAGGGACTAGTTATAGGTGAGCAGTTCTTC,CSVVLGQGLVIGEQFF
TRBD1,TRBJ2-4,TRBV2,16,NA,TGTGCCAGCAGTGAGGAAAGGGGGCGAGCCAAAAACATTCAGTACTTC,CASSEERGRAKNIQYF
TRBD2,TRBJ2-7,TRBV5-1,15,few,TGCGCCAGCAGCTTGGTCGGGAGGGCCTCCTACGAGCAGTACTTC,CASSLVGRASYEQYF
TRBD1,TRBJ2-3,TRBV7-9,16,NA,TGTGCCAGCAGCGGAAGGACAGGGTATGGTGGAGATACGCAGTATTTT,CASSGRTGYGGDTQYF
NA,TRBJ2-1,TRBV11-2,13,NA,TGTGCCAGCAGCTTAGGGCTAGACAATGAGCAGTTCTTC,CASSLGLDNEQFF
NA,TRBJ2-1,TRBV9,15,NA,TGTGCCAGCAGCGAAACCCCGTTACAGCACAATGAGCAGTTCTTC,CASSETPLQHNEQFF
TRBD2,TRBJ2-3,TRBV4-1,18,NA,TGCGCCAGCAGCCAAGTGTCTAGCGGGACTGGGAACACAGATACGCAGTATTTT,CASSQVSSGTGNTDTQYF
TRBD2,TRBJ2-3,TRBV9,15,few,TGTGCCAGCAGCGTAGCCGGGAGGGCCACAGATACGCAGTATTTT,CASSVAGRATDTQYF
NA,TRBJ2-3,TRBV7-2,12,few,TGTGCCAGCAGCTCACGGCTGGGCACGCAGTATTTT,CASSSRLGTQYF
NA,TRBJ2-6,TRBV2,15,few,TGTGCCAGCAGTGGCAACAGGGCTGGGGCCAACGTCCTGACTTTC,CASSGNRAGANVLTF
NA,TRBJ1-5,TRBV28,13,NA,TGTGCCAGCAGTTTTAATGGAGGTCAGCCCCAGCATTTT,CASSFNGGQPQHF
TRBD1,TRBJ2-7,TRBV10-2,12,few,TGCGCCAGCAGGACAGGGCGAGGGGAGCAGTACTTC,CASRTGRGEQYF
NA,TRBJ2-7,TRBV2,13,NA,TGTGCCAGCACACCAGGAAGAACCTACGAGCAGTACTTC,CASTPGRTYEQYF